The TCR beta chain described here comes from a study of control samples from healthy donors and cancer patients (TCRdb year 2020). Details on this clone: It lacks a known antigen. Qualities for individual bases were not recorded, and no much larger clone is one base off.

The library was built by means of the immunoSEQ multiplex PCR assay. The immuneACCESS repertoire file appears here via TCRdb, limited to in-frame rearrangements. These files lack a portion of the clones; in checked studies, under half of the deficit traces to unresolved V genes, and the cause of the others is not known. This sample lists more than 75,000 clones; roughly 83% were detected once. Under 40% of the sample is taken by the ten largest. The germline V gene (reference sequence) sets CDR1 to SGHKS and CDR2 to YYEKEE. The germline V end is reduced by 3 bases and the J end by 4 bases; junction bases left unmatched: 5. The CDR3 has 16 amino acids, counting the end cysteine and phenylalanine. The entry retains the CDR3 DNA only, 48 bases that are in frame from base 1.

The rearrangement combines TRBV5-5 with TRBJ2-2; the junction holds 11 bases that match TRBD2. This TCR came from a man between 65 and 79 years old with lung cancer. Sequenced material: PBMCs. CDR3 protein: CASSWGTSGSTGELFF. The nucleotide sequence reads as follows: TGTGCCAGCAGCTGGGGGACTAGCGGATCCACCGGGGAGCTGTTTTTT. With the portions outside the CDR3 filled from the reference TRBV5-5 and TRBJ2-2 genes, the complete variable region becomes DAGVTQSPTHLIKTRGQQVTLRCSPISGHKSVSWYQQVLGQGPQFIFQYYEKEERGRGNFPDRFSARQFPNYSSELNVNALLLGDSALYLCASSWGTSGSTGELFFGEGSRLTVL.